This T cell receptor beta chain comes out of a study of CD8+ T cells in alopecia areata. The J segment lost 5 bases and the V segment lost 0 bases, leaving 10 bases of the junction unmatched. CDR3 length: 16 amino acids. Germline CDR1 reads GTSNPN; CDR2 reads SVGIG (reference sequence). Regarding treatment: oral pan-JAK inhibitor, 5-10 mg twice daily. Reverse transcription of extracted RNA yielded cDNA, which provided the sequencing template. The assay was immunoSEQ multiplex PCR, and TCRdb's table has in-frame clones only and misses some. The table records about 190,000 clones, over 60% of them present only once. This clone was seen a few times.

The rearrangement joins TRBV30 to TRBJ2-3; 8 positions agree with TRBD2. The clonotype comes from a human donor with alopecia areata. This material consisted of CD4+ T cells sorted from blood, taken at week 4, from a patient treated with tofacitinib. The CDR3 loop reads CAWSVGVGLAGDTQYF. CDR3 nucleotides: TGTGCCTGGAGTGTAGGGGTCGGACTAGCCGGAGATACGCAGTATTTT.